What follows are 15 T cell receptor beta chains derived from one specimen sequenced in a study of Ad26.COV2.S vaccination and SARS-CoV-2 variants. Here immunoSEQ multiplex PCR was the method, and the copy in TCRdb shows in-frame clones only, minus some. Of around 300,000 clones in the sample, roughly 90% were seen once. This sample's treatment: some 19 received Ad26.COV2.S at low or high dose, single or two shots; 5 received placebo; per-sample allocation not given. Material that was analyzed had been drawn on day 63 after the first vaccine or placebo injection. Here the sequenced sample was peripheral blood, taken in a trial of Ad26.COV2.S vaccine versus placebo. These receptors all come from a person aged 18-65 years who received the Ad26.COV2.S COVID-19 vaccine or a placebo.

The CDR3 region is CASSWGLGGYTF. As DNA, the CDR3 is TGTGCCAGCAGTTGGGGGCTAGGTGGCTACACCTTC. The chain employs TRBV3-1 (or the pseudogene TRBV3-2) and TRBJ1-2; D is possibly TRBD1 (6 bases). Germline-derived CDR1 and CDR2 are LGHDT and YNNKEL (reference sequence). The ends were cut back, 6 bases at V and 7 bases at J, with 12 bases in the middle. The CDR3 covers 12 residues.

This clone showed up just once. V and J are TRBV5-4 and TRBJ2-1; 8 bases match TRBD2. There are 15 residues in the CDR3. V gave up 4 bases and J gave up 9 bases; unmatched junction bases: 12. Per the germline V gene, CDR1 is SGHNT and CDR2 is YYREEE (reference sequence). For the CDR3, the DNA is TGTGCCAGCAGCCGCGGGACTAGTGGATTTGCTGAGCAGTTCTTC. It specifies CASSRGTSGFAEQFF.

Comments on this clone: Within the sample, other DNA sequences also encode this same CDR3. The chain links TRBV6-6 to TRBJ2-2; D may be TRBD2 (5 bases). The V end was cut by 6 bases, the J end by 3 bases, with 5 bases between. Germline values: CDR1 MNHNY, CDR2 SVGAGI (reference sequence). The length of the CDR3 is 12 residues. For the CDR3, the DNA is TGTGCCAGCAGGCGGGACACCGGGGAGCTGTTTTTT. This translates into CASRRDTGELFF.

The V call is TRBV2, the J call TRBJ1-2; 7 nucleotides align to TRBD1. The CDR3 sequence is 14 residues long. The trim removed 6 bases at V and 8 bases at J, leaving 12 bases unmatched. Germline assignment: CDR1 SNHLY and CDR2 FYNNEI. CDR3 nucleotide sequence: TGTGCCAGCAGGGGACAGTCACCCCTCGGAGGCTACACCTTC. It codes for CASRGQSPLGGYTF.

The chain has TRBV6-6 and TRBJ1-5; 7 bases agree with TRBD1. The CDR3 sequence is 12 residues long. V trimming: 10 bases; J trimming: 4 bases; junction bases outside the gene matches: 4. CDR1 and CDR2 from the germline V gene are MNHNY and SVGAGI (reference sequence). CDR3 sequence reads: CATRDSNQPQHF. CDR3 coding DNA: TGTGCCACCCGGGACAGTAATCAGCCCCAGCATTTT.

In nucleotides, the CDR3 is TGTGCCAGCAGCTCAAACAGAGATACGCAGTATTTT. It encodes CASSSNRDTQYF. The chain couples TRBV11-2 to TRBJ2-3; no clear D. V was clipped by 4 bases and J by 5 bases, with 7 bases between them. CDR3 size: 12 residues. Germline CDR1 reads SGHAT; CDR2 reads FQNNGV.

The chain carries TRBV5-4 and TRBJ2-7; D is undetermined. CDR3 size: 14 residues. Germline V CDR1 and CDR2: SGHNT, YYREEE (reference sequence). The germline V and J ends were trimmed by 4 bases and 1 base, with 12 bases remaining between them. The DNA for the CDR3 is TGTGCCAGCAGCCTAGACGTGAAATCCTACGAGCAGTACTTC. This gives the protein CASSLDVKSYEQYF.

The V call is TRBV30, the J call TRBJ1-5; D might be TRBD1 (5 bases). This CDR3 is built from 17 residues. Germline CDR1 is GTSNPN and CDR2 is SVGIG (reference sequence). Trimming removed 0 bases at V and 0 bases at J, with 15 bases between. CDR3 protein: CAWSVRVGANSNQPQHF. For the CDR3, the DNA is TGTGCCTGGAGTGTACGGGTAGGGGCTAATAGCAATCAGCCCCAGCATTTT.

CDR3 nucleotide sequence: TGTGCCAGCAGTGAAGCGGGACAGAGCAATCAGCCCCAGCATTTT. Translation: CASSEAGQSNQPQHF. The gene calls are TRBV25-1 and TRBJ1-5, with 7 bases fitting TRBD1. Looked up from germline, CDR1 is MGHDK and CDR2 is SYGVNS. The V segment lost 2 bases and the J segment 1 base; nucleotides outside the gene matches: 2. The CDR3 spans 15 residues.

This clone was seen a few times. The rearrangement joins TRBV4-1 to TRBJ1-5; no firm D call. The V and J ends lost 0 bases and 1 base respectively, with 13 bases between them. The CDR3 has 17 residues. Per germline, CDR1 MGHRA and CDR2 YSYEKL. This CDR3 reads CASSQDRGDGSNQPQHF. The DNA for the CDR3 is TGCGCCAGCAGCCAAGATCGGGGTGACGGCAGCAATCAGCCCCAGCATTTT.

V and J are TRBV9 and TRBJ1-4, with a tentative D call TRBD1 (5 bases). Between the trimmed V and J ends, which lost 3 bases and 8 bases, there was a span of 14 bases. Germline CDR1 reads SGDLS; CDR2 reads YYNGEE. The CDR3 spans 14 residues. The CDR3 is CASSANLGTEKLFF. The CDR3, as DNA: TGTGCCAGCAGCGCCAACTTAGGGACGGAAAAACTGTTTTTT.

CDR3 sequence: CASSYQPGTGNTGELFF. The CDR3 DNA is TGCGCCAGCAGCTACCAACCCGGGACAGGGAACACCGGGGAGCTGTTTTTT. The chain is built from TRBV5-1 and TRBJ2-2; 8 bases agree with TRBD1. The germline V gene has CDR1 SGHRS and CDR2 YFSETQ. The CDR3 runs 17 residues. V was pared by 3 bases and J by 1 base, with 8 bases of the junction left unmatched.

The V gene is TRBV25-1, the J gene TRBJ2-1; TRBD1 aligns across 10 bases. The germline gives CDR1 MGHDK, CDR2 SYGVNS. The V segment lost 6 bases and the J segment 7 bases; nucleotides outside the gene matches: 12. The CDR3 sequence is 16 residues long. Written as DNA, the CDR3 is TGTGCCAGCAGGCCGCCGAAGGGACAGGGGAAGAATGAGCAGTTCTTC. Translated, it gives CASRPPKGQGKNEQFF.

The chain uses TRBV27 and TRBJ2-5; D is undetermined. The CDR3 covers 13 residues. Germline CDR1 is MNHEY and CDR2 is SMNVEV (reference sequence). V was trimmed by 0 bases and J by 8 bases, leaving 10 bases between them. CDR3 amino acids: CASSLSESGTQYF. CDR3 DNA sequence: TGTGCCAGCAGTTTATCCGAAAGTGGCACCCAGTACTTC.

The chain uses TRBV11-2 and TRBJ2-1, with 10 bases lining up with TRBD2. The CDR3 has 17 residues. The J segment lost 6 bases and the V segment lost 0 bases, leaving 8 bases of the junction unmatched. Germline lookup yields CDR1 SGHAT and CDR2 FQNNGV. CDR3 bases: TGTGCCAGCAGCTTAGACCCGTTAGCGGGAGGAATCAATGAGCAGTTCTTC. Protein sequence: CASSLDPLAGGINEQFF.